A selection of T cell receptor beta chains follows, all from one sample in a study of cytomegalovirus exposure and HLA in healthy donors. Libraries were prepared by immunoSEQ multiplex PCR; TCRdb keeps only in-frame clonotypes and omits some of them. The record lists 100,000 to 150,000 clones, of which the ten most abundant hold around 1.6%. Source material: PBMCs. All receptors derive from a woman aged 40 to 50 in good health and CMV-seropositive. CDR3s include the opening cysteine and the closing phenylalanine or tryptophan. Fields, in order: V gene, J gene, CDR3 protein.

v_call: TRBV5-6; j_call: TRBJ2-7; cdr3_aa: CASSGSGRATYEQYF
v_call: TRBV7-2; j_call: TRBJ1-4; cdr3_aa: CASSLDRAAEKLFF
v_call: TRBV6-1; j_call: TRBJ2-3; cdr3_aa: CASRNLAGGLHTQYF
v_call: TRBV10-3; j_call: TRBJ2-1; cdr3_aa: CAIQRTSGSYNEQFF
v_call: TRBV9; j_call: TRBJ1-2; cdr3_aa: CASRPGQGREYGYTF
v_call: TRBV6-5; j_call: TRBJ1-1; cdr3_aa: CASERQGTTEAFF
v_call: TRBV5-5; j_call: TRBJ1-5; cdr3_aa: CASSSWTDNQPQHF
v_call: TRBV7-2; j_call: TRBJ2-3; cdr3_aa: CASSLNQGRDTQYF
v_call: TRBV7-9; j_call: TRBJ2-3; cdr3_aa: CASRQGGSTDTQYF
v_call: TRBV11-3; j_call: TRBJ2-2; cdr3_aa: CASSSGGASNTGELFF
v_call: TRBV19; j_call: TRBJ1-2; cdr3_aa: CASRLEQGAPDGYTF
v_call: TRBV28; j_call: TRBJ1-4; cdr3_aa: CASSAIGAPNEKLFF
v_call: TRBV7-6; j_call: TRBJ2-3; cdr3_aa: CASSLDGGITDTQYF
v_call: TRBV11-2; j_call: TRBJ2-1; cdr3_aa: CASSLVSGNNNEQFF
v_call: TRBV28; j_call: TRBJ1-2; cdr3_aa: CASSLFLDRTNYGYTF
v_call: TRBV4-1; j_call: TRBJ2-3; cdr3_aa: CASSQMTGNEPDTQYF
v_call: TRBV5-1; j_call: TRBJ2-7; cdr3_aa: CASSSESLAGVYEQYF
v_call: TRBV28; j_call: TRBJ1-5; cdr3_aa: CASSLTGPAGNQPQHF
v_call: TRBV10-3; j_call: TRBJ2-3; cdr3_aa: CAISEGLASTDTQYF
v_call: TRBV6-5; j_call: TRBJ2-3; cdr3_aa: CASSYTGGLGTDTQYF
v_call: TRBV18; j_call: TRBJ1-5; cdr3_aa: CASSPDRAGQPQHF
v_call: TRBV7-6; j_call: TRBJ2-5; cdr3_aa: CASSSPRTGSETQYF
v_call: TRBV6-6; j_call: TRBJ1-1; cdr3_aa: CASRSTGIEAFF
v_call: TRBV13; j_call: TRBJ1-1; cdr3_aa: CASSPKGRRGRNTEAFF
v_call: TRBV5-4; j_call: .; cdr3_aa: CASSLGGSLTYEQYF
v_call: TRBV6-6; j_call: TRBJ2-7; cdr3_aa: CASSFRDRTYEQYF
v_call: TRBV28; j_call: TRBJ1-1; cdr3_aa: CASSWTGVTNTEAFF
v_call: TRBV5-1; j_call: TRBJ2-2; cdr3_aa: CASDQTGTSTGELFF
v_call: TRBV20-1; j_call: TRBJ1-1; cdr3_aa: CSAKRNTEAFF
v_call: TRBV19; j_call: TRBJ1-2; cdr3_aa: CASSQGQGYGYTF
v_call: TRBV7-6; j_call: TRBJ2-1; cdr3_aa: CASSSGTQLVEQFF
v_call: TRBV5-1; j_call: TRBJ2-6; cdr3_aa: CASSPRQGAESGANVLTF
v_call: TRBV2; j_call: TRBJ1-5; cdr3_aa: CASSISGTGLNQPQHF
v_call: TRBV5-6; j_call: TRBJ1-2; cdr3_aa: CASSFRATGLAGYTF
v_call: TRBV6-6; j_call: TRBJ2-6; cdr3_aa: CASSYLGGSGANVLTF
v_call: TRBV28; j_call: TRBJ2-2; cdr3_aa: CASSSTLAPGELFF
v_call: TRBV5-5; j_call: TRBJ1-2; cdr3_aa: CASSLSDSYGYTF
v_call: TRBV10-3; j_call: TRBJ2-7; cdr3_aa: CAISVTGSSYEQYF
v_call: TRBV19; j_call: TRBJ2-3; cdr3_aa: CASSIGQGRTDTQYF
v_call: TRBV15; j_call: TRBJ2-3; cdr3_aa: CATSRRTATDTQYF
v_call: TRBV7-9; j_call: TRBJ2-3; cdr3_aa: CASIPGLPADTQYF